This TCR beta chain was observed in a study of T-cell memory formation after mild COVID-19. Study-wide findings and caveats: There was a balanced CD4/CD8 profile in clones contracting day 15 to 85, and later expanders leaned CD4+. In pre-infection memory, a portion of responding clones appeared, which suggested that cross-reactive memory joined. Of the contracting clones, CD4+ ones lay mainly in CM and EM, and CD8+ ones in EMRA.

This clonotype was recorded a few times. Its antigen is undetermined. Using its own MiXCR run on the 5' RACE reads, TCRdb lists one record per CDR3 protein. Found here are about 270,000 distinct CDR3 sequences, about a sixth of them singletons; the top ten hold roughly 25%. V lost 1 base, J lost 5 bases, and 10 bases lay in between. The CDR3 is 14 residues long. Per germline, CDR1 MGHRA and CDR2 YSYEKL. The sample taken for sequencing was PBMCs or a T cell subset sorted from them (not recorded which). This rearrangement joins TRBV4-1 to TRBJ2-3, with D unclear. This TCR was recovered from a young man who had mild COVID-19 (a few samples of this study predate the infection). Cell type and time point are not known. The CDR3 region is CASSQAPVKDTQYF. CDR3 in DNA: TGCGCCAGCAGCCAAGCTCCGGTTAAAGATACGCAGTATTTT.